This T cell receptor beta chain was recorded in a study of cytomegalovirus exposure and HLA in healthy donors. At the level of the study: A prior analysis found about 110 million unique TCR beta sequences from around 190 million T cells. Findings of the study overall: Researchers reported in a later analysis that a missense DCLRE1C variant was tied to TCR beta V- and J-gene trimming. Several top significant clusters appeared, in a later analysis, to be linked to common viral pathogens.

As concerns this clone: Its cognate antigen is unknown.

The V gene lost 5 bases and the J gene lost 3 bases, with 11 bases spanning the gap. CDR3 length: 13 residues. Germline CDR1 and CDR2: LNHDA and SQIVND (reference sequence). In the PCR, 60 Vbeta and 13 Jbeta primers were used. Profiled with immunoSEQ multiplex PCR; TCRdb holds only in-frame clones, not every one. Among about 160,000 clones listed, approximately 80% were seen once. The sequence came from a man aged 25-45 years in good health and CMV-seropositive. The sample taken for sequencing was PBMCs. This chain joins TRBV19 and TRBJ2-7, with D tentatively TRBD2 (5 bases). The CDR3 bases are TGTGCCAGTAGTGCGGCCGGGGTCTACGAGCAGTACTTC. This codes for CASSAAGVYEQYF.